This T cell receptor beta chain was identified in a study of T cell clusters in autoimmune cytopenias. TRB was amplified from roughly 250 ng of peripheral blood genomic DNA per sample. Germline loops: CDR1 SEHNR, CDR2 FQNEAQ (reference sequence). The CDR3 extends over 17 amino acids. TRB was amplified by touch-down multiplex PCR, primer pools A and B combined. TCRdb reanalyzed the multiplex PCR reads and collapses them to one entry per CDR3 protein, without DNA. The sample totals 1,500 to 2,000 distinct CDR3 sequences. This TCR derives from a human donor with an autoimmune cytopenia or autoimmune hepatitis (not recorded which). The specimen was peripheral blood. The rearrangement links TRBV7-9 to TRBJ2-5; as DNA is missing, the TRBD2 call by TCRdb cannot be tested. CDR3: CASSSLRWREAGETQYF.